This is a list of T cell receptor beta chains from one sample in a study of tumor and adjacent non-tumor tissue in lung cancer. TCRdb passed the multiplex PCR reads through MiXCR, listing each CDR3 protein once. The repertoire holds over 130,000 distinct CDR3 sequences, around two thirds seen once, with 15% to 20% in the top ten. Material: lung tumor tissue. These receptors were taken from a man in his fifties or sixties with small cell lung cancer. Both conserved end residues are part of each CDR3. The D gene is left open where the match is weak. The listing skips clone size in some rows; elsewhere it reads once, few, many or a size class.

NA	TRBV11-2	TRBJ2-5	TRBD2	CASILSGRARVETQYF	TGTGCCAGCATCTTGAGCGGGAGGGCCCGCGTAGAGACCCAGTACTTC
NA	TRBV6-5	TRBJ2-7	NA	CAGSTQEGSYEQYF	TGTGCCGGCAGTACTCAGGAGGGATCCTACGAGCAGTACTTC
many	TRBV11-2	TRBJ2-3	TRBD2	CASSFTSGTSTDTQYF	TGTGCCAGCAGCTTCACTAGCGGGACTAGCACAGATACGCAGTATTTT
NA	TRBV12-3/TRBV12-4	TRBJ1-1	NA	CASRFAGNTEAFF	TGTGCCAGCAGATTTGCCGGGAACACTGAAGCTTTCTTT
NA	TRBV11-2	TRBJ2-5	TRBD1	CAGIYSPRDRGYETQYF	TGTGCCGGCATCTACTCACCCCGGGACAGGGGTTACGAGACCCAGTACTTC
NA	TRBV4-1	TRBJ2-7	TRBD2	CARSQGTSGSVYEQYF	TGCGCCAGAAGCCAAGGGACTAGCGGGAGTGTCTACGAGCAGTACTTC
NA	TRBV7-9	TRBJ2-7	NA	CASSLDGGPKTYEQYF	TGTGCCAGCAGCTTAGATGGGGGGCCAAAAACCTACGAGCAGTACTTC
NA	TRBV12-3/TRBV12-4	TRBJ2-7	TRBD1	CASSVDRAMPYEQHF	TGTGCCAGCAGTGTGGACAGGGCAATGCCCTACGAGCAGCACTTC
NA	TRBV4-1	TRBJ2-1	TRBD2	CASSQEWPGTIGVF	TGCGCCAGCAGCCAAGAATGGCCCGGGACTATCGGGGTCTTC
few	TRBV12-3/TRBV12-4	TRBJ2-7	TRBD1	CASSSIRTGAYYEQYF	TGTGCCAGCAGTTCAATAAGGACAGGCGCTTACTACGAGCAGTACTTC
NA	TRBV5-4	TRBJ2-6	NA	CASSSDAGANVLTF	TGTGCCAGCAGCTCGGATGCTGGGGCTAACGTCCTGACTTTC
many	TRBV11-3	TRBJ2-5	TRBD2	CASSLEAGGQETQYF	TGTGCCAGCAGCTTAGAAGCGGGAGGGCAAGAGACCCAGTACTTC
few	TRBV11-3	TRBJ2-7	TRBD1	CPSSPGQSIYVQYF	TGTCCCAGCAGCCCGGGACAGAGTATCTACGTGCAGTACTTC
NA	TRBV6-4	TRBJ2-5	TRBD1	CTSTEDRVQETQYF	TGTACCAGCACCGAGGACAGGGTACAGGAGACCCAGTACTTC
NA	TRBV11-2	TRBJ1-1	NA	CASSLYPGAGPANAEAFF	TGTGCCAGCAGCTTATATCCAGGGGCGGGCCCAGCGAACGCTGAAGCTTTCTTT
NA	TRBV11-2	TRBJ2-1	TRBD2	CENSSSGLAGWGEQFF	TGTGAAAACAGCTCCTCGGGACTAGCGGGATGGGGTGAGCAGTTCTTC
many	TRBV7-8	TRBJ2-7	TRBD2	CASSQRLAGAAYEQYF	TGTGCCAGCAGCCAAAGACTAGCGGGAGCCGCCTACGAGCAGTACTTC
NA	TRBV30	TRBJ2-1	TRBD2	CAWSMTSGLLFF	TGTGCCTGGAGTATGACTAGCGGGCTCCTGTTCTTC
many	TRBV4-2	TRBJ1-1	NA	CASSPLRSGDGTEAFF	TGTGCCAGCAGCCCTTTGCGGTCAGGGGATGGCACTGAAGCTTTCTTT
NA	TRBV29-1	TRBJ2-7	NA	CSVGIGPGIEHYF	TGCAGCGTTGGGATAGGACCGGGAATCGAGCATTACTTC
NA	TRBV11-3	TRBJ2-7	TRBD1	CAISRPGTVFHEQYF	TGTGCCATCAGCCGTCCCGGGACAGTGTTCCACGAGCAGTACTTC
NA	TRBV20-1	TRBJ2-1	NA	CSARLVYEQFF	TGCAGTGCTCGCTTGGTGTATGAGCAGTTCTTC
NA	TRBV6-1	TRBJ2-7	NA	CTSNERGGSDEQYF	TGTACCAGCAATGAACGGGGAGGTAGCGACGAGCAGTACTTC
many	TRBV20-1	TRBJ1-1	NA	CSASGDLNTEAFF	TGCAGTGCTAGTGGGGATTTGAACACTGAAGCTTTCTTT
NA	TRBV11-3	TRBJ2-2	TRBD2	CASSLPELAGGKSTGELFF	TGTGCCAGCAGCCTCCCGGAACTAGCGGGAGGGAAGAGCACCGGGGAGCTGTTTTTT
once	TRBV30	TRBJ1-1	NA	CAWSASPVGAFF	TGTGCCTGGAGCGCTTCCCCGGTGGGAGCTTTCTTT
few	TRBV4-2	TRBJ2-5	TRBD2	CASSQGGTSGSRETQYF	TGTGCCAGCAGCCAAGGCGGGACTAGCGGGAGCCGGGAGACCCAGTACTTC
NA	TRBV11-1	TRBJ2-1	TRBD2	CASSTRQRGNNDQFF	TGTGCCAGCAGCACACGACAGCGGGGCAACAATGATCAGTTCTTC
NA	TRBV20-1	TRBJ2-5	NA	CSAIAGGETQYF	TGCAGTGCTATAGCCGGTGGCGAGACCCAATACTTC
NA	TRBV11-1	TRBJ2-2	NA	CTSSFRVVNTGELFF	TGTACCAGCAGTTTTCGGGTCGTTAACACCGGGGAGCTGTTTTTT
few	TRBV4-2	TRBJ1-2	NA	CASSQGQAPNYGYTF	TGTGCCAGCAGCCAAGGTCAGGCGCCAAACTATGGCTACACCTTC
NA	TRBV11-2	TRBJ1-1	NA	CASSPQSEPEVFF	TGTGCCAGCAGCCCTCAAAGTGAGCCTGAAGTTTTCTTT
NA	TRBV11-2	TRBJ1-1	NA	CAISFEGEAFF	TGTGCCATCAGCTTTGAGGGTGAAGCTTTCTTT
many	TRBV20-1	TRBJ2-3	NA	CSARRTGVDTQYF	TGCAGTGCTCGGAGGACCGGGGTGGATACGCAGTATTTT
few	TRBV24-1	TRBJ2-1	TRBD1	CATSDPGTGANEQFF	TGTGCCACCAGTGACCCCGGCACAGGGGCTAATGAGCAGTTCTTC
NA	TRBV11-2	TRBJ2-1	NA	CASSLEAPGSYNEQFF	TGTGCCAGCAGCTTAGAGGCCCCTGGATCCTACAATGAGCAGTTCTTC
NA	TRBV11-2	TRBJ2-3	NA	CASIRSTSSGTQYF	TGTGCCAGCATCCGCTCGACTAGTTCTGGTACGCAGTATTTT
few	TRBV4-1	TRBJ2-5	TRBD2	CASSTPSGRTQYF	TGCGCCAGCAGCACACCTAGCGGTCGGACCCAGTACTTC
once	TRBV6-1	TRBJ2-3	NA	CASGKHMPDTQYF	TGTGCCAGCGGGAAGCACATGCCAGATACGCAGTATTTT
NA	TRBV11-1	TRBJ2-3	TRBD2	CASNYGRTGNTQYF	TGTGCCAGTAACTACGGGAGGACCGGAAATACGCAGTATTTT
NA	TRBV4-1	TRBJ2-3	TRBD1	CASRQQGGDTQYF	TGCGCCAGCAGACAACAGGGGGGCGATACGCAGTATTTT
NA	TRBV20-1	TRBJ2-1	TRBD2	CSARGRRDYRSSLSYNEQFF	TGCAGTGCCAGAGGTAGACGGGACTACCGGTCATCCCTCTCCTACAATGAGCAGTTCTTC
NA	TRBV11-1	TRBJ2-1	NA	CASNLTSAYNEQFF	TGTGCCAGCAACTTGACTAGTGCGTACAATGAGCAGTTCTTC